This entry lists 28 T cell receptor beta chains sequenced from one sample in a study of blood T cell repertoires in COVID-19. Some clones are missing from TCRdb's copy, which holds only in-frame ones; the method was immunoSEQ multiplex PCR. The data contain some 400,000 clones, around 92% of them singletons. The sample consisted of PBMCs or T cells enriched from blood (not recorded which). The receptors come from a woman in her 30s who had recovered from COVID-19.

The rearrangement links TRBV6-5 to TRBJ2-6, with TRBD2 matching over 8 bases. This CDR3 spans 13 amino acids. V lost 9 bases and J lost 3; bases outside the gene matches: 1. CDR1 is MNHEY, CDR2 SVGAGI, per germline. The CDR3 bases are TGTGCCAGTAGCGGGGTTGGGGCCAACGTCCTGACTTTC. It yields the protein CASSGVGANVLTF.

This clone occurred once. This chain connects TRBV28 to TRBJ2-7; no reliable D call. Trimming removed 5 bases from V and 11 bases from J, with 13 bases in between. This CDR3 is 11 amino acids long. The V gene's germline CDR1 is MDHEN and CDR2 SYDVKM. Written as DNA, the CDR3 is TGTGCCAGCAGTCCCTCAGTCGAAAAGTACTTC. It is translated as CASSPSVEKYF.

In its sample, this clone was seen once. The chain recombines TRBV5-1 with TRBJ2-7; 9 bases map to TRBD2. Trimming took 4 bases from V and 2 from J; bases not matched to a gene: 7. The CDR3 is 15 residues long. Germline loops: CDR1 SGHRS, CDR2 YFSETQ. The CDR3 here is CASSPGLALTYEQYF. CDR3 sequence (DNA): TGCGCCAGCAGCCCTGGACTAGCGTTAACCTACGAGCAGTACTTC.

The chain joins TRBV19 to TRBJ1-2, with 8 bases that match TRBD1. The CDR3 length is 19 residues. CDR1 and CDR2 from the germline V gene are LNHDA and SQIVND (reference sequence). Losses at the gene ends were 7 bases for V and 0 bases for J; bases not matched to a gene: 19. For the CDR3, the DNA is TGTGCCAGTACTACCCCCAATTGGGACAGGCGCGCCTCTAACTATGGCTACACCTTC. It codes for CASTTPNWDRRASNYGYTF.

V and J are TRBV7-9 and TRBJ2-7, with 8 nucleotides matching TRBD2. This CDR3 is built from 16 residues. From germline, CDR1 is SEHNR and CDR2 FQNEAQ (reference sequence). V lost 1 base to trimming and J lost 9 bases; unmatched junction nucleotides: 14. CDR3 sequence reads: CASSLVVAGGGLGQYF. CDR3 coding DNA: TGTGCCAGCAGCTTAGTAGTCGCGGGGGGTGGTTTGGGGCAGTACTTC. Together with reference TRBV7-9 and TRBJ2-7, the CDR3 gives the full variable domain: DTGVSQNPRHKITKRGQNVTFRCDPISEHNRLYWYRQTLGQGPEFLTYFQNEAQLEKSRLLSDRFSAERPKGSFSTLEIQRTEQGDSAMYLCASSLVVAGGGLGQYFGPGTRLTVT.

This sequence joins TRBV5-6 and TRBJ1-3, with a possible D match to TRBD1 (6 bases). V gave up 2 bases and J gave up 7 bases, with 16 bases separating them. The CDR3 has 15 residues. From germline, CDR1 is SGHDT and CDR2 YYEEEE. The DNA for the CDR3 is TGTGCCAGCAGCTTTATGGCAGGGGAACGGAACACCATATATTTT. Translating it yields CASSFMAGERNTIYF.

The chain has TRBV18 and TRBJ2-5; 9 bases map to TRBD2. Unmatched junction bases numbered 10, after V lost 6 bases and J lost 2 bases. Germline V gives CDR1 KGHSH, CDR2 LQKENI. The CDR3 is 16 amino acids. CDR3: CASSLLSGGIQETQYF. Written as DNA, the CDR3 is TGTGCCAGCTCCCTTCTTAGCGGGGGAATACAAGAGACCCAGTACTTC.

The chain has TRBV28 and TRBJ2-1; 8 nucleotides line up with TRBD2. Germline CDR1 is MDHEN and CDR2 is SYDVKM. Unmatched junction bases numbered 15, after V lost 6 bases and J lost 8 bases. This CDR3 is built from 16 residues. This chain's CDR3 is CASSPFREGGIHEQFF. The CDR3 DNA follows: TGTGCCAGCAGCCCCTTTCGGGAGGGTGGGATCCATGAGCAGTTCTTC.

The V call is TRBV27, the J call TRBJ2-3; TRBD2 matches 12 bases. There are 16 residues in the CDR3. Per germline, CDR1 MNHEY and CDR2 SMNVEV (reference sequence). After removal of 9 bases from V and 0 bases from J, the junction contained 7 bases not matched to a gene. CDR3 sequence: CARTRTSGNSTDTQYF. The CDR3 nucleotides are TGTGCCAGGACCCGGACTAGCGGGAATAGCACAGATACGCAGTATTTT.

The rearrangement links TRBV11-1 to TRBJ2-5, with 7 bases lining up with TRBD2. Trimming at V came to 1 base and at J to 7 bases, leaving 9 bases not matched to a gene. In germline, CDR1 is SGHAT, CDR2 FQDESV (reference sequence). The CDR3 length is 15 residues. Here the CDR3 DNA reads TGTGCCAGCAGCTTAGACGGCGGGAGCCGGGGGACCCAGTACTTC. Its translation is CASSLDGGSRGTQYF.

The V and J genes are TRBV5-6 and TRBJ1-5; possible D gene TRBD1, 6 bases. Germline CDR1 is SGHDT and CDR2 is YYEEEE. The CDR3 spans 18 residues. V lost 4 bases and J 0 bases, leaving 20 bases between the germline ends. This chain's CDR3 is CASSRLNRDPYSNQPQHF. DNA of the CDR3: TGTGCCAGCAGCAGGCTAAACAGGGACCCATATAGCAATCAGCCCCAGCATTTT.

The V call is TRBV18, the J call TRBJ2-5, with D possibly matching TRBD1 (6 bases). Germline values: CDR1 KGHSH, CDR2 LQKENI. The CDR3 is 16 amino acids. Trimming took 2 bases from V and 1 from J, leaving 14 bases between them. The CDR3: CASSPAWQGPQETQYF. For the CDR3, the DNA is TGTGCCAGCTCACCAGCGTGGCAGGGGCCCCAAGAGACCCAGTACTTC.

This clone was found once. V gene TRBV10-3 combines with J gene TRBJ2-3; 7 bases fit TRBD2. This CDR3 region has 14 residues. V gave up 10 bases and J gave up 4 bases; unmatched junction bases: 11. Germline V gene data show CDR1 as ENHRY and CDR2 as SYGVKD. The CDR3 coding sequence is TGTGCCAGCACACTAGCGAGTGGGTCAGATACGCAGTATTTT. Translated, it gives CASTLASGSDTQYF.

Only one count was recorded for this clone. The rearrangement links TRBV5-1 to TRBJ1-1; 8 nucleotides align to TRBD1. The CDR3 spans 17 residues. After removal of 0 bases from V and 2 bases from J, the junction contained 9 bases not matched to a gene. Germline values: CDR1 SGHRS, CDR2 YFSETQ. The CDR3 region is CASSLGTGFSINTEAFF. The CDR3, as DNA: TGCGCCAGCAGCTTGGGGACAGGGTTTTCTATCAACACTGAAGCTTTCTTT.

The chain links TRBV5-1 to TRBJ2-7; TRBD1 matches 11 bases. Unmatched junction bases numbered 3, after V lost 0 bases and J lost 4 bases. This CDR3 has 15 residues. CDR1 is SGHRS, CDR2 YFSETQ, per germline. The CDR3 nucleotides are TGCGCCAGCAGCTTGGTGGGGACAGGGGGTTACGAGCAGTACTTC. This gives the protein CASSLVGTGGYEQYF.

The V call is TRBV9, the J call TRBJ2-7; 7 bases are shared with TRBD1. The J segment lost 5 bases and the V segment lost 0 bases, leaving 8 bases of the junction unmatched. CDR3 length: 15 amino acids. Germline values: CDR1 SGDLS, CDR2 YYNGEE. The CDR3 protein is CASSVDRGGSDEQYF. CDR3 nucleotide sequence: TGTGCCAGCAGCGTAGACAGGGGTGGTTCGGACGAGCAGTACTTC.

The rearrangement links TRBV18 to TRBJ1-6, with D unresolved. CDR1 is KGHSH and CDR2 is LQKENI in the germline V gene. Between the trimmed V and J ends, which lost 6 bases and 6 bases, there was a span of 15 bases. This CDR3 is built from 15 residues. The CDR3 region is CASSEAGMSNSPLHF. The CDR3 DNA sequence: TGTGCCAGCTCGGAAGCGGGCATGAGTAATTCACCCCTCCACTTT. Using reference TRBV18 and TRBJ1-6 for the parts outside the CDR3, the full variable domain is NAGVMQNPRHLVRRRGQEARLRCSPMKGHSHVYWYRQLPEEGLKFMVYLQKENIIDESGMPKERFSAEFPKEGPSILRIQQVVRGDSAAYFCASSEAGMSNSPLHFGNGTRLTVT.

The gene calls are TRBV2 and TRBJ1-2; TRBD1 matches at 7 bases. The length of the CDR3 is 14 residues. Germline CDR1 reads SNHLY; CDR2 reads FYNNEI. Trimming took 4 bases from V and 11 from J; bases not matched to a gene: 13. The CDR3 DNA sequence: TGTGCCAGCAGTGGGTCCCAGGGGGGTAGACTATACACCTTC. Translated: CASSGSQGGRLYTF.

V usage is TRBV7-2 and J usage is TRBJ1-2, with TRBD1 matching 7 bases. After removal of 4 bases from V and 8 bases from J, the junction contained 7 bases not matched to a gene. Germline values: CDR1 SGHTA, CDR2 FQGNSA. The length of the CDR3 is 13 residues. CDR3 nucleotide sequence: TGTGCCAGCAGCTCCGGACAGGTCAGGGGCTACACCTTC. Translating gives CASSSGQVRGYTF.

DNA of the CDR3: TGCGCCAGCAGCTTGGCTGGACTAGCGGGCTACGAGCAGTACTTC. Translation gives CASSLAGLAGYEQYF. This sequence joins TRBV5-1 and TRBJ2-7; TRBD2 matches at 11 bases. The CDR3 is 15 residues long. J gave up 3 bases and V 0 bases, and 2 bases lay outside the gene matches. Germline CDR1 is SGHRS and CDR2 is YFSETQ.

The genes are TRBV11-2 and TRBJ2-2; 13 nucleotides agree with TRBD2. Germline V lookup: CDR1 SGHAT, CDR2 FQNNGV. This CDR3 is built from 18 residues. The V gene end was trimmed by 5 bases and the J gene end by 0 bases; junction bases not matched to a gene: 6. In DNA, the CDR3 is TGTGCCAGCAGCCAAAGGACTAGCGGGGGCCCGAACACCGGGGAGCTGTTTTTT. Protein product: CASSQRTSGGPNTGELFF.

The chain joins TRBV18 to TRBJ2-7; 9 nucleotides line up with TRBD2. The CDR3 is made up of 15 amino acids. The trim removed 0 bases at V and 5 bases at J, leaving 5 bases unmatched. The V gene's germline CDR1 is KGHSH and CDR2 LQKENI. This chain's CDR3 is CASSPPASGIDEQYF. The CDR3 DNA sequence: TGTGCCAGCTCACCACCGGCTAGCGGGATCGACGAGCAGTACTTC.

This chain uses TRBV7-9 with TRBJ1-3; no clear D. The germline CDR1 and CDR2 sequences are SEHNR and FQNEAQ (reference sequence). This CDR3 is built from 14 residues. V was pared by 4 bases and J by 6 bases, with 13 bases between. The CDR3 region has the DNA TGTGCCAGCAGCTCTACCCAGCGCCAAAACACCATATATTTT. Protein product: CASSSTQRQNTIYF.

V gene TRBV13 combines with J gene TRBJ2-2; 7 positions match TRBD1. V shed 7 bases and J 0 bases; nucleotides not matched to a gene: 8. The CDR3 is 16 amino acids. Germline CDR1 PRHDT, CDR2 FYEKMQ (reference sequence). This CDR3 is CASTHSGQPNTGELFF. CDR3 nucleotide sequence: TGTGCCAGCACCCATTCGGGACAGCCGAACACCGGGGAGCTGTTTTTT.

DNA of the CDR3: TGTGCCAGCAGCCGGGGGTTAGCCTACAATGAGCAGTTCTTC. Residues: CASSRGLAYNEQFF. The chain has TRBV7-3 and TRBJ2-1; maybe TRBD2 (6 bases). V gave up 5 bases and J gave up 2 bases, with 10 bases separating them. CDR1 and CDR2 from the germline V gene are SGHTA and FQGTGA. This CDR3 comprises 14 residues.

V gene TRBV9 combines with J gene TRBJ1-2, with 7 bases lining up with TRBD1. Germline V gene sequence: CDR1 SGDLS, CDR2 YYNGEE. CDR3 size: 14 residues. J gave up 3 bases and V 0 bases, and 2 bases lay outside the gene matches. The DNA for the CDR3 is TGTGCCAGCAGCGTAGAAGGGGGCTACTATGGCTACACCTTC. This gives the protein CASSVEGGYYGYTF.

The rearrangement links TRBV7-2 to TRBJ1-1; D gene ambiguous. V lost 3 bases, J lost 4 bases, and 12 bases lay in between. Per germline, CDR1 SGHTA and CDR2 FQGNSA. CDR3 length equals 14 residues. CDR3 in DNA: TGTGCCAGCAGCTTGAACAGTGGCGCCACTGAAGCTTTCTTT. Protein: CASSLNSGATEAFF.

The CDR3 DNA sequence: TGTGCCAGCGGACGACTAGCGAATGAGCAGTTCTTC. Translation gives CASGRLANEQFF. The chain links TRBV28 to TRBJ2-1; 8 nucleotides match TRBD2. The V and J ends lost 8 bases and 7 bases, in that order; junction bases with no gene match: 4. The CDR3 consists of 12 residues. CDR1 is MDHEN, CDR2 SYDVKM, per germline.